This T cell receptor beta chain emerged from a study of blood T cell repertoires in COVID-19. Some clones are missing from TCRdb's copy, which holds only in-frame ones; the method was immunoSEQ multiplex PCR. The table records around 130,000 clones, around 87% of them present only once. In this sample, this clone turned up once. CDR1 and CDR2 from the germline V gene are KGHSH and LQKENI. V was pared by 2 bases and J by 4 bases, with 11 bases of the junction left unmatched. The CDR3 consists of 17 residues. Sequencing was performed on peripheral blood. This chain uses TRBV18 with TRBJ2-1, with 7 bases lining up with TRBD2. This TCR derives from a man in his 70s with active COVID-19. CDR3: CASSPKLASEAYNEQFF. The CDR3 DNA reads TGTGCCAGCTCACCAAAACTAGCGAGCGAAGCATACAATGAGCAGTTCTTC.